Only a few counts were recorded for the clone carrying this T cell receptor (beta chain). This table comes from immunoSEQ multiplex PCR, and its TCRdb copy is limited to in-frame clones, with some not included. The sample lists under 55,000 clones; 92% were seen once. V was clipped by 2 bases and J by 5 bases; unmatched bases: 11. The CDR3 runs 16 residues. CDR1 and CDR2 (germline): SGHVS, FQNEAQ. The entry originates in a study of T cell changes during pregnancy in multiple sclerosis. The TCR originated in a female donor in good health, enrolled as a control in a pregnancy study. Here the sequenced sample was CD4+ T cells from peripheral blood mononuclear cells, taken after pregnancy. The rearrangement joins TRBV7-8 to TRBJ2-7; 8 nucleotides match TRBD2. CDR3 protein: CASSLMSPGGPHEQYF. The CDR3 nucleotides are TGTGCCAGCAGCTTAATGAGTCCGGGAGGGCCCCACGAGCAGTACTTC. Together with reference TRBV7-8 and TRBJ2-7, the CDR3 gives the full variable domain: GAGVSQSPRYKVAKRGQDVALRCDPISGHVSLFWYQQALGQGPEFLTYFQNEAQLDKSGLPSDRFFAERPEGSVSTLKIQRTQQEDSAVYLCASSLMSPGGPHEQYFGPGTRLTVT.